This is a list of T cell receptor beta chains from one sample in a study of CD8 T cells in Susac syndrome. One entry per CDR3 protein, called by TCRdb with MiXCR from the immunoSEQ multiplex PCR reads. The sample includes around 200,000 distinct CDR3 sequences, more than 85% of them seen just once. The sample taken for sequencing was CD8+ T cells from PBMCs. Receptor source: a human donor with Susac syndrome. Each CDR3 is given with its conserved first and last residue. Each record gives: clone size, V gene, J gene, D gene, CDR3 DNA, CDR3 protein. A D gene is named only where the DNA matches it firmly. Expanded clones get a size class; other rows say once, few or many, or leave the size out.

clone size: NA; V gene: TRBV7-2; J gene: TRBJ1-6; D gene: NA; CDR3 DNA: TGTGCCAGCAGCTTATCGAAGCTTTCCCCGTCACCCCTCCACTTT; CDR3 protein: CASSLSKLSPSPLHF
clone size: NA; V gene: TRBV5-1; J gene: TRBJ2-5; D gene: NA; CDR3 DNA: TGCGCCAGCAGCTTGGGCAGGGGCCAAGAGACCCAGTACTTC; CDR3 protein: CASSLGRGQETQYF
clone size: NA; V gene: TRBV20-1; J gene: TRBJ2-7; D gene: TRBD2; CDR3 DNA: TGCAGTGCTAGAGAGCGGGGGGGGTCCGAGCAGTACTTC; CDR3 protein: CSARERGGSEQYF
clone size: once; V gene: TRBV4-2; J gene: TRBJ2-2; D gene: NA; CDR3 DNA: TGTGCCAGCAAAAGGTTGGAGGACGGGGAGCTGTTTTTT; CDR3 protein: CASKRLEDGELFF
clone size: NA; V gene: TRBV5-1; J gene: TRBJ2-3; D gene: TRBD2; CDR3 DNA: TGCGCCAGCAGCACCGGGGGGACGGATCAGCCGTATTTT; CDR3 protein: CASSTGGTDQPYF
clone size: NA; V gene: TRBV4-1; J gene: TRBJ2-1; D gene: NA; CDR3 DNA: TGCGCCAGCAGCCAAGAAGACAGTAAGGCTTTCAATGAGCAGTTCTTC; CDR3 protein: CASSQEDSKAFNEQFF
clone size: NA; V gene: TRBV20-1; J gene: TRBJ2-5; D gene: TRBD2; CDR3 DNA: TGCAGTGCTAGAGCTGCACTAGCGGGAGACCAAGAGACCCAGTACTTC; CDR3 protein: CSARAALAGDQETQYF
clone size: NA; V gene: TRBV18; J gene: TRBJ2-3; D gene: TRBD1; CDR3 DNA: TGTGCCAGCTCACCACCGTCGGGACAGGGGCCAGATACGCAGTATTTT; CDR3 protein: CASSPPSGQGPDTQYF
clone size: NA; V gene: TRBV5-1; J gene: TRBJ2-3; D gene: NA; CDR3 DNA: TGCGCCAGCAGCTTGGCCGCAGGGGGGAGCACAGATACGCAGTATTTT; CDR3 protein: CASSLAAGGSTDTQYF
clone size: NA; V gene: TRBV20-1; J gene: TRBJ2-7; D gene: NA; CDR3 DNA: TGCAGTGCTACAGGGATCTACGAGCAGTACTTC; CDR3 protein: CSATGIYEQYF
clone size: NA; V gene: TRBV24-1; J gene: TRBJ2-1; D gene: TRBD1; CDR3 DNA: TGTGCCACCAGTGATAAGGGGGACAGGTCCTACAATGAGCAGTTCTTC; CDR3 protein: CATSDKGDRSYNEQFF
clone size: NA; V gene: TRBV9; J gene: TRBJ2-7; D gene: NA; CDR3 DNA: TGTGCCAGCAGCGTAGGGGGGGAGAACGAGCAGTACTTC; CDR3 protein: CASSVGGENEQYF
clone size: NA; V gene: TRBV29-1; J gene: TRBJ2-2; D gene: NA; CDR3 DNA: TGCAGCGTTGACCCACAGACCGGGGAGCTGTTTTTT; CDR3 protein: CSVDPQTGELFF
clone size: NA; V gene: TRBV4-1; J gene: TRBJ2-5; D gene: NA; CDR3 DNA: TGCGCCAGCAGCCATCCCGGGACTGGCCGTTCTATAGAGACCCAGTACTTC; CDR3 protein: CASSHPGTGRSIETQYF
clone size: once; V gene: TRBV2; J gene: TRBJ1-3; D gene: NA; CDR3 DNA: TGTGCCAGCAGTCCGAGCGGGACGTCGGACACCATATATTTT; CDR3 protein: CASSPSGTSDTIYF
clone size: NA; V gene: TRBV9; J gene: TRBJ2-1; D gene: TRBD2; CDR3 DNA: TGTGCCAGCAGCCCCCCTAGCGGGAGCTACAATGAGCAGTTCTTC; CDR3 protein: CASSPPSGSYNEQFF
clone size: NA; V gene: TRBV4-1; J gene: TRBJ2-3; D gene: TRBD2; CDR3 DNA: TGCGCCAGCAGCCCCGGACTAGCGGGGGGGCCAACAGATACGCAGTATTTT; CDR3 protein: CASSPGLAGGPTDTQYF
clone size: NA; V gene: TRBV19; J gene: TRBJ1-2; D gene: NA; CDR3 DNA: TGTGCCAGTAGTCCGAGAGGGACCGATGAAGAGTACACCTTC; CDR3 protein: CASSPRGTDEEYTF
clone size: NA; V gene: TRBV7-2; J gene: TRBJ1-1; D gene: NA; CDR3 DNA: TGTGCCAGCCAATCCTCTGGGGATAACACTGAAGCTTTCTTT; CDR3 protein: CASQSSGDNTEAFF
clone size: NA; V gene: TRBV7-3; J gene: TRBJ2-7; D gene: NA; CDR3 DNA: TGTGCCAGCAGCTTAACACCGCTCTACGAGCAGTACTTC; CDR3 protein: CASSLTPLYEQYF
clone size: NA; V gene: TRBV12-3/TRBV12-4; J gene: TRBJ2-3; D gene: NA; CDR3 DNA: TGTGCCAGCAGTTTCGCGGGAACTAGCACAGATACGCAGTATTTT; CDR3 protein: CASSFAGTSTDTQYF
clone size: once; V gene: TRBV3-1; J gene: TRBJ1-2; D gene: NA; CDR3 DNA: TGTGCCAGCAGCCAATGGATGCTCCCCTATGGCTACACCTTC; CDR3 protein: CASSQWMLPYGYTF
clone size: NA; V gene: TRBV3-1; J gene: TRBJ1-5; D gene: TRBD1; CDR3 DNA: TGTGCCAGCAGCCAAGGGACAGGACTAAAGCCCCAGCATTTT; CDR3 protein: CASSQGTGLKPQHF
clone size: NA; V gene: TRBV4-1; J gene: TRBJ1-2; D gene: TRBD1; CDR3 DNA: TGCGCCAGCACCTCAATTAACGGGGACAGGGGGCCCTATGGCTACACCTTC; CDR3 protein: CASTSINGDRGPYGYTF
clone size: NA; V gene: TRBV5-1; J gene: TRBJ1-5; D gene: NA; CDR3 DNA: TGCGCCAGCAGATGGGGGATCGGGGAAATATACCCCCAGCATTTT; CDR3 protein: CASRWGIGEIYPQHF
clone size: NA; V gene: TRBV10-2; J gene: TRBJ1-5; D gene: NA; CDR3 DNA: TGCGCCAGCAGTGAGATAAATAGCAATCAGCCCCAGCATTTT; CDR3 protein: CASSEINSNQPQHF
clone size: NA; V gene: TRBV5-1; J gene: TRBJ2-7; D gene: TRBD1; CDR3 DNA: TGCGCCAGCAGCTTGGTCGGGACAGTTTCCTACGAGCAGTACTTC; CDR3 protein: CASSLVGTVSYEQYF
clone size: NA; V gene: TRBV7-9; J gene: TRBJ2-5; D gene: NA; CDR3 DNA: TGTGCCAGCAGCTTAGTACGGGGGGAGACCCAGTACTTC; CDR3 protein: CASSLVRGETQYF
clone size: NA; V gene: TRBV30; J gene: TRBJ2-3; D gene: TRBD2; CDR3 DNA: TGTGCCTGGAACGGAAAGCGGGGGGTATCGGATACGCAGTATTTT; CDR3 protein: CAWNGKRGVSDTQYF
clone size: NA; V gene: TRBV5-1; J gene: TRBJ1-1; D gene: TRBD1; CDR3 DNA: TGCGCCAGCAGCTTGACAGGGGGTCTGTTGAACACTGAAGCTTTCTTT; CDR3 protein: CASSLTGGLLNTEAFF
clone size: NA; V gene: TRBV7-9; J gene: TRBJ2-7; D gene: NA; CDR3 DNA: TGTGCCAGCAGCCCCCCCGGCCCCGAAAACTACGAGCAGTACTTC; CDR3 protein: CASSPPGPENYEQYF
clone size: NA; V gene: TRBV20-1; J gene: TRBJ2-5; D gene: TRBD1; CDR3 DNA: TGCAGTGCGCCCTACAGGGGGGAGACCCAGTACTTC; CDR3 protein: CSAPYRGETQYF
clone size: NA; V gene: TRBV7-2; J gene: TRBJ2-2; D gene: NA; CDR3 DNA: TGTGCCAGCAGCCCCTATGGTTTTCCCGCGAACACCGGGGAGCTGTTTTTT; CDR3 protein: CASSPYGFPANTGELFF
clone size: NA; V gene: TRBV20-1; J gene: TRBJ2-5; D gene: NA; CDR3 DNA: TGCAGTGCTAGGACACCGTACCAAGAGACCCAGTACTTC; CDR3 protein: CSARTPYQETQYF
clone size: NA; V gene: TRBV20-1; J gene: TRBJ1-5; D gene: TRBD1; CDR3 DNA: TGCAGTGCTATCTACCGGACAGGGGGCAGACAGCCCCAGCATTTT; CDR3 protein: CSAIYRTGGRQPQHF
clone size: NA; V gene: TRBV15; J gene: TRBJ1-1; D gene: NA; CDR3 DNA: TGTGCCACCAGCGGTATTCTAAGAGGCACTGAAGCTTTCTTT; CDR3 protein: CATSGILRGTEAFF
clone size: NA; V gene: TRBV29-1; J gene: TRBJ1-2; D gene: TRBD1; CDR3 DNA: TGCAGCGCTGGGTCCCGGGACAGAGCTACTAACTATGGCTACACCTTC; CDR3 protein: CSAGSRDRATNYGYTF
clone size: NA; V gene: TRBV15; J gene: TRBJ2-3; D gene: NA; CDR3 DNA: TGTGCCACCAGCAGAGACCTCCACAGCACAGATACGCAGTATTTT; CDR3 protein: CATSRDLHSTDTQYF
clone size: NA; V gene: TRBV7-8; J gene: TRBJ2-7; D gene: NA; CDR3 DNA: TGTGCCAGCAGCTTAGCAGAGGGGCCGACGTCCTACGAGCAGTACTTC; CDR3 protein: CASSLAEGPTSYEQYF
clone size: few; V gene: TRBV18; J gene: TRBJ1-2; D gene: TRBD1; CDR3 DNA: TGTGCCAGCTCGGGACAGTACTATGGCTACACCTTC; CDR3 protein: CASSGQYYGYTF
clone size: NA; V gene: TRBV24-1; J gene: TRBJ2-1; D gene: TRBD2; CDR3 DNA: TGTGCCACCAGTGATAGCGACTGGCTAGCGGGAGGGCCAAGGAATGAGCAGTTCTTC; CDR3 protein: CATSDSDWLAGGPRNEQFF
clone size: NA; V gene: TRBV5-1; J gene: TRBJ1-4; D gene: NA; CDR3 DNA: TGCGCCAGCAGCTCCCAGGGTAATGAAAAACTGTTTTTT; CDR3 protein: CASSSQGNEKLFF
clone size: NA; V gene: TRBV9; J gene: TRBJ2-5; D gene: NA; CDR3 DNA: TGTGCCAGCAGCTCACAAGGGGGAGTATCGGAGACCCAGTACTTC; CDR3 protein: CASSSQGGVSETQYF
clone size: NA; V gene: TRBV20-1; J gene: TRBJ2-2; D gene: NA; CDR3 DNA: TGCAGTGCTAGGTGGCTACATAAGACCGGGGAGCTGTTTTTT; CDR3 protein: CSARWLHKTGELFF
clone size: NA; V gene: TRBV18; J gene: TRBJ2-4; D gene: NA; CDR3 DNA: TGTGCCAGCTCACCGGGACCGTTAGCCAAAAACATTCAGTACTTC; CDR3 protein: CASSPGPLAKNIQYF
clone size: once; V gene: TRBV4-1; J gene: TRBJ1-5; D gene: NA; CDR3 DNA: TGCGCCAGCAGTGATCGACAGGAACGCAGGGAGCCCCAGCATTTT; CDR3 protein: CASSDRQERREPQHF
clone size: NA; V gene: TRBV7-9; J gene: TRBJ2-5; D gene: TRBD2; CDR3 DNA: TGTGCCAGCAGCCCAGTGGGAGGGGCGGAGACCCAGTACTTC; CDR3 protein: CASSPVGGAETQYF
clone size: NA; V gene: TRBV5-4; J gene: TRBJ2-6; D gene: TRBD2; CDR3 DNA: TGTGCCAGCAGCTCCCCTTTAGGCGGGGGTGACTCTGGGGCCAACGTCCTGACTTTC; CDR3 protein: CASSSPLGGGDSGANVLTF
clone size: NA; V gene: TRBV4-1; J gene: TRBJ2-5; D gene: TRBD2; CDR3 DNA: TGCGCCAGCAGCCCCGGGGGGGCGCAAGAGACCCAGTACTTC; CDR3 protein: CASSPGGAQETQYF
clone size: NA; V gene: TRBV9; J gene: TRBJ2-1; D gene: NA; CDR3 DNA: TGTGCCAGCAGCGTAGGGGCGGGACGTTACTACAATGAGCAGTTCTTC; CDR3 protein: CASSVGAGRYYNEQFF
clone size: NA; V gene: TRBV12-3/TRBV12-4; J gene: TRBJ2-6; D gene: TRBD1; CDR3 DNA: TGTGCCAGCAGTTTAACCCACGGGACAGGGCGCTCTGGGGCCAACGTCCTGACTTTC; CDR3 protein: CASSLTHGTGRSGANVLTF
clone size: NA; V gene: TRBV5-1; J gene: TRBJ2-7; D gene: NA; CDR3 DNA: TGCGCCAGCAGCTTGAGCTCCACCTACGAGCAGTACTTC; CDR3 protein: CASSLSSTYEQYF
clone size: NA; V gene: TRBV15; J gene: TRBJ1-1; D gene: TRBD1; CDR3 DNA: TGTGCCACCAGCAGGGACAGGATCTCTGAAGCTTTCTTT; CDR3 protein: CATSRDRISEAFF